This TCR beta chain was obtained from a study of patients and donors after allogeneic stem cell transplantation. MiXCR, run by TCRdb on the RT-PCR reads, gives a single entry per CDR3 protein. The sample yields about a million distinct CDR3 sequences, about a sixth seen once. V lost 5 bases, J lost 9 bases, and 21 bases lay in between. Germline-derived CDR1 and CDR2 are SQVTM and ANQGSEA. This CDR3 contains 14 residues. This chain joins TRBV29-1 and TRBJ2-3, with D perhaps matching TRBD2 (6 bases). The sequenced sample was blood, either unsorted or a sorted T cell fraction (not recorded which). The clonotype originates from a human donor who was either an allogeneic HSCT recipient or a stem cell or donor lymphocyte infusion donor (not recorded which). It is not recorded whose cells these are; they may come from a transplant donor. The CDR3 nucleotides read TGCAGCGTTATCCAAACGGGGGTTCAGAGGACGCAGTATTTT. Translation: CSVIQTGVQRTQYF.